These 11 T cell receptor beta chains were all obtained from the same sample, sequenced in a study of CD8 T cells in ankylosing spondylitis. TCRdb recomputed calls from the 5' RACE reads with MiXCR, one row per CDR3 protein. The sample lists roughly 180,000 distinct CDR3 sequences, around 13% seen once, with approximately 15% in the top ten. The sequencing input was blood, either unsorted or a sorted T cell fraction (not recorded which). Receptors were obtained from a male donor with ankylosing spondylitis or in good health (not recorded which).

The chain uses TRBV27 and TRBJ2-7, with D tentatively TRBD2 (6 bases). Trimming removed 3 bases from V and 7 bases from J, with 19 bases in between. Germline CDR1 reads MNHEY; CDR2 reads SMNVEV (reference sequence). This CDR3 is built from 15 residues. CDR3 in amino acids: CASSFQVDGAGEQYF. In DNA, the CDR3 is TGTGCCAGCAGTTTTCAGGTGGACGGGGCGGGGGAGCAGTACTTC.

This clonotype has only a few counts. This sequence joins TRBV5-1 and TRBJ1-1; no reliable D call. V lost 0 bases to trimming and J lost 3 bases, with 15 bases between them. This CDR3 contains 16 residues. Germline V gives CDR1 SGHRS, CDR2 YFSETQ. CDR3 loop: CASSLADSAWDTEAFF. The CDR3 DNA reads as TGCGCCAGCAGCTTGGCCGATTCGGCTTGGGACACTGAAGCTTTCTTT.

This clonotype showed up just a few times. The chain couples TRBV9 to TRBJ2-2, with D tentatively TRBD1 (5 bases). The V gene lost 0 bases and the J gene lost 1 base, with 10 bases spanning the gap. CDR1 and CDR2 (germline): SGDLS, YYNGEE. The CDR3 extends over 16 amino acids. This CDR3 reads CASSVDLDRNTGELFF. Written as DNA, the CDR3 is TGTGCCAGCAGCGTAGATTTAGACAGGAACACCGGGGAGCTGTTTTTT.

The table lists this clonotype with a count of one. The chain couples TRBV5-4 to TRBJ2-3; D not resolved. CDR3 length equals 21 residues. Germline CDR1 is SGHNT and CDR2 is YYREEE (reference sequence). V was shortened by 4 bases and J by 0 bases, with 30 bases between the two germline ends. The CDR3 coding sequence is TGTGCCAGCAGCCTGGCCCCTTCCTACTCCGATAGGGAACCTAGCACAGATACGCAGTATTTT. It specifies CASSLAPSYSDREPSTDTQYF.

This chain uses TRBV5-1 with TRBJ1-4; the D is unclear. Trimming left V 0 bases short and J 8 bases short, with 8 bases between. The CDR3 consists of 13 residues. CDR1 and CDR2 from the germline V gene are SGHRS and YFSETQ. The CDR3 sequence: CASSLEQTEKLFF. CDR3 in DNA: TGCGCCAGCAGCTTGGAACAGACAGAAAAACTGTTTTTT.

This clonotype was counted ten times or more. The chain links TRBV5-1 to TRBJ2-7, with 10 nucleotides matching TRBD1. The CDR3 has 14 amino acids. In germline, CDR1 is SGHRS, CDR2 YFSETQ. V was pared by 3 bases and J by 2 bases, with 2 bases of the junction left unmatched. The CDR3 bases are TGCGCCAGCAGCTCCGGGACAGGGGCCTACGAGCAGTACTTC. This sequence encodes CASSSGTGAYEQYF.

This chain connects TRBV5-6 to TRBJ2-7, with D unclear. Germline V CDR1 and CDR2: SGHDT, YYEEEE. V lost 0 bases to trimming and J lost 7 bases, with 11 bases between them. The CDR3 length is 13 residues. The CDR3 loop is CASSLEVSEEQYF. The CDR3 DNA is TGTGCCAGCAGCTTGGAAGTGAGTGAAGAGCAGTACTTC.

This clonotype was seen repeatedly, ten times or more. The chain carries TRBV12-3 or TRBV12-4 and TRBJ1-2, with D possibly TRBD1 on 6 matching bases. With 4 bases removed from V and 4 bases from J, the gap between germline ends came to 16 bases. This CDR3 contains 15 residues. In DNA form, the CDR3 reads TGTGCCAGCAGTTCACCGAACAGGGTGGGCTATGGCTACACCTTC. Residues: CASSSPNRVGYGYTF.

The V call is TRBV15, the J call TRBJ2-1; D not certain. The CDR3 is 14 amino acids. CDR1 and CDR2 from the germline V gene are LNHNV and YYDKDF (reference sequence). The V and J ends lost 5 bases and 5 bases respectively, with 13 bases between them. The CDR3, as DNA: TGTGCCACCAGCCAGCCCAGACTGCACAATGAGCAGTTCTTC. It is translated as CATSQPRLHNEQFF.

The rearrangement links TRBV27 to TRBJ2-7; no clear D. There are 14 residues in the CDR3. CDR1 MNHEY and CDR2 SMNVEV come from the germline V gene (reference sequence). V lost 3 bases to trimming and J lost 4 bases, with 13 bases between them. CDR3 bases: TGTGCCAGCAGTTTCAATCCCCCCGGGTACGAGCAGTACTTC. It translates to CASSFNPPGYEQYF.

In this sample, this clonotype turned up a few times. The chain couples TRBV27 to TRBJ1-2; possible D gene TRBD1, 5 bases. V lost 10 bases and J 4 bases, leaving 22 bases between the germline ends. CDR1 MNHEY and CDR2 SMNVEV come from the germline V gene (reference sequence). The CDR3 spans 15 residues. The CDR3 bases are TGTGCCACCCGGGACCCCGAGCTAGGTGCCTATGGCTACACCTTC. Protein sequence: CATRDPELGAYGYTF.